Below, one T cell receptor beta chain is given with its context. Its antigen is not known. The CDR3 is 13 amino acids. The method, 5' RACE with UMI labels, was used to prepare the TRB cDNA libraries. For each CDR3 protein, TCRdb gives one entry from its re-call of the 5' RACE reads, without DNA. The sample includes 45,000 to 65,000 distinct CDR3 sequences. The data originate from a study of CXCR3-negative and CXCR3-positive naive CD8 T cells. General study points: Partially decreased CXCR3 expression was recorded after cryopreservation, and fresh PBMCs were used in most assays. Memory CD8+ cells showed much lower diversity, while both naive subsets were comparably high.

The clonotype comes from a human donor in good health. Some clones in this sample may be carry-over from other donors' samples. Sequencing was performed on naive CXCR3- CD8+ T cells from blood. Described subset: CD45RO-CCR7+CD27+CD95- naive CD8+ T cells lacking CXCR3 (TNR3-). The rearrangement joins TRBV12-3 or TRBV12-4 to TRBJ2-3. The CDR3 sequence is CASSRGFSDTQYF.